This T cell receptor (beta chain) originates from a study of STAT5B mutations in CD4+ large granular lymphocyte leukemia. Study findings and constraints: Data were not HLA-matched across samples. Top patient clones used TRBV06 genes more often: 8/27 versus 2/35 in controls.

Profiling relied on immunoSEQ multiplex PCR, and the TCRdb table lists in-frame clones only, not all of them. The table records around 38,000 clones, approximately 90% of them present only once. Note on this clone: Its cognate antigen is unknown.

This CDR3 contains 12 residues. The source of this sequence is a human donor in good health. The gene calls are TRBV23-1 and TRBJ1-2; D gene ambiguous. TRBV23-1 is marked as an open reading frame, function uncertain. Source material: CD4+ T cells from blood buffy coats. CDR3 loop: CPREKSWNGYTF. CDR3 in DNA: TGCCCCCGAGAAAAAAGTTGGAATGGCTACACCTTC.